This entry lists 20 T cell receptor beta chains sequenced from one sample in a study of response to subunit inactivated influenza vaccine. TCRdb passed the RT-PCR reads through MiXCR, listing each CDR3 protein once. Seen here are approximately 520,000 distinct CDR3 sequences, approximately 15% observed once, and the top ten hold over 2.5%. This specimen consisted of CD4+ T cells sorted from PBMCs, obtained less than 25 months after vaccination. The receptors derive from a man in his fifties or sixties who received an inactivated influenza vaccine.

CDR3 coding DNA: TGCAGTGCTAGCCCTAGCGGGAGGGGAGATACGCAGTATTTT. It is translated as CSASPSGRGDTQYF. The V call is TRBV20-1, the J call TRBJ2-3; 12 nucleotides line up with TRBD2. The J segment lost 5 bases and the V segment lost 3 bases, leaving 3 bases of the junction unmatched. The CDR3 sequence is 14 residues long. CDR1 DFQATT and CDR2 SNEGSKA come from the germline V gene (reference sequence).

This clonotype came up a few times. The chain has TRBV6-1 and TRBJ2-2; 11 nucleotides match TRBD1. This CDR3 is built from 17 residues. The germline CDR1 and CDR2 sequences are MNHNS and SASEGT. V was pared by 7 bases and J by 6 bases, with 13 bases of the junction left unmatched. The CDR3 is CASTPRGGTGGAGELFF. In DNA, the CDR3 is TGTGCCAGCACCCCCCGGGGGGGGACAGGGGGGGCCGGGGAGCTGTTTTTT.

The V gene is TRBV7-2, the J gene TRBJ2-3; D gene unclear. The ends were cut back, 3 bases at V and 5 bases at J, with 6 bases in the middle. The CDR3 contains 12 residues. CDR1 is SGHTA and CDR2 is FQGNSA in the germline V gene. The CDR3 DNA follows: TGTGCCAGCAGCTTCTGGTTAGATACGCAGTATTTT. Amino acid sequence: CASSFWLDTQYF. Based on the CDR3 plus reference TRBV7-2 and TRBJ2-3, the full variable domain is GAGVSQSPSNKVTEKGKDVELRCDPISGHTALYWYRQSLGQGLEFLIYFQGNSAPDKSGLPSDRFSAERTGGSVSTLTIQRTQQEDSAVYLCASSFWLDTQYFGPGTRLTVL.

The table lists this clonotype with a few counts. As DNA, the CDR3 is TGCAGCGTTGAAGATGTTTTTCGCGGGGGCTCCCATGAGCAGTTCTTC. The encoded protein is CSVEDVFRGGSHEQFF. The chain links TRBV29-1 to TRBJ2-1; D might be TRBD2 (7 bases). The CDR3 has 16 amino acids. CDR1 SQVTM and CDR2 ANQGSEA come from the germline V gene. The ends were cut back, 0 bases at V and 8 bases at J, with 20 bases in the middle.

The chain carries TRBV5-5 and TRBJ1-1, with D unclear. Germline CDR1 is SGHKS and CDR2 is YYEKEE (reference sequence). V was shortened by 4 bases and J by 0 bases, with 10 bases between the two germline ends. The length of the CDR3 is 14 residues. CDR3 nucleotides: TGTGCCAGCAGCGACCGACCGGTGAACACTGAAGCTTTCTTT. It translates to CASSDRPVNTEAFF.

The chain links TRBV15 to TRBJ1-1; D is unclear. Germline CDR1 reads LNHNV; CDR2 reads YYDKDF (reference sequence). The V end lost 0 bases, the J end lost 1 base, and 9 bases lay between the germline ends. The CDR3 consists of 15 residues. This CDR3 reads CATSRDPGRNTEAFF. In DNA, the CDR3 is TGTGCCACCAGCAGAGATCCAGGCAGGAACACTGAAGCTTTCTTT.

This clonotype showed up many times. This CDR3 is CASSLGGRRPQETQYF. The CDR3 DNA follows: TGCGCCAGCAGCTTGGGGGGGAGGAGACCACAAGAGACCCAGTACTTC. The rearrangement uses TRBV5-1 and TRBJ2-5; D may be TRBD2 (6 bases). Trimming cost V 0 bases and J 2 bases, with 14 bases left between them. The V gene's germline CDR1 is SGHRS and CDR2 YFSETQ. This CDR3 is built from 16 residues.

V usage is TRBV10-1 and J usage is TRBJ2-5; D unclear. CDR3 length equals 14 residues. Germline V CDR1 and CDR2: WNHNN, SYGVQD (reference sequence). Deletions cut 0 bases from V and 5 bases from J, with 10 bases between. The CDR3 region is CASSESKRRETQYF. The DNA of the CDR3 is TGCGCCAGCAGTGAGTCGAAGCGTCGGGAGACCCAGTACTTC.

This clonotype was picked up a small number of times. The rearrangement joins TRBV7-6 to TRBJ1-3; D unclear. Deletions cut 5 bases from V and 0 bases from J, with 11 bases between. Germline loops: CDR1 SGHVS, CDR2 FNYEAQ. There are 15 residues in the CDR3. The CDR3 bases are TGTGCCAGCAGCCGCGGACCGGCCTCTGGAAACACCATATATTTT. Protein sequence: CASSRGPASGNTIYF.

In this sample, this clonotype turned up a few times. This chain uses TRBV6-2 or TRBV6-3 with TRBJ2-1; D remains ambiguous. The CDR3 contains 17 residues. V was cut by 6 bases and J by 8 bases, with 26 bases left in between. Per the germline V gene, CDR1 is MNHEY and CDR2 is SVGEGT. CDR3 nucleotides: TGTGCCAGCAGCCACCCCCCATCTAGGACCCACTTGTATGAGCAGTTCTTC. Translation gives CASSHPPSRTHLYEQFF.

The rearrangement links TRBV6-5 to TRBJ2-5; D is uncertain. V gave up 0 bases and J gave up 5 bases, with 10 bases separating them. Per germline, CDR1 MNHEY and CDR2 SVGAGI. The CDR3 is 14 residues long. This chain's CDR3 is CASSYSGRRETQYF. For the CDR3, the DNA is TGTGCCAGCAGTTACTCTGGGCGGCGGGAGACCCAGTACTTC.

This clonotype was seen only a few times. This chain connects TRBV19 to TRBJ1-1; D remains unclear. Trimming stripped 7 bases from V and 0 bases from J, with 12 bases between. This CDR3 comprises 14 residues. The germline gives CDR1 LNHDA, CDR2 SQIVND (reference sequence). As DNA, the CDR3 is TGTGCCAGTATTGGGCTGTTCATGAACACTGAAGCTTTCTTT. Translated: CASIGLFMNTEAFF.

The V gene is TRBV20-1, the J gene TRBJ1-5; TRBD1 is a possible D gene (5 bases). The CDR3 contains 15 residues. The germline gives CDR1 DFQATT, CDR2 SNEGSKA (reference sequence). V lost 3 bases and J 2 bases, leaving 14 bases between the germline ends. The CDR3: CSASSATGGNQPQHF. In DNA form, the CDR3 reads TGCAGTGCTAGCTCCGCCACAGGCGGCAATCAGCCCCAGCATTTT.

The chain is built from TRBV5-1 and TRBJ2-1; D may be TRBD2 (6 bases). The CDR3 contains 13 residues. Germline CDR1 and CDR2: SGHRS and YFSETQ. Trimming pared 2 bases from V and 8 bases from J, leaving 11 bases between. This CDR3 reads CASSFTGEDEQFF. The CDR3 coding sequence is TGCGCCAGCAGCTTCACGGGGGAGGATGAGCAGTTCTTC.

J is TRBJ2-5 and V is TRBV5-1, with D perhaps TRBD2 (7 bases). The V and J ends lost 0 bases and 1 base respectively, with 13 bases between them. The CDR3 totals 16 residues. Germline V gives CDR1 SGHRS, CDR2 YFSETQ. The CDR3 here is CASSLAYAGAQETQYF. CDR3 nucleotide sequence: TGCGCCAGCAGCTTGGCCTATGCGGGGGCCCAAGAGACCCAGTACTTC.

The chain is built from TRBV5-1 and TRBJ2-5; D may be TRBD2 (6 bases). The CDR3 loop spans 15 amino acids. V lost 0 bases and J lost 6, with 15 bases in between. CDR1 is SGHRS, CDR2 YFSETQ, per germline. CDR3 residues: CASSLAAGIGKTQYF. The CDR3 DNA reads TGCGCCAGCAGCTTGGCGGCGGGAATAGGGAAGACCCAGTACTTC.

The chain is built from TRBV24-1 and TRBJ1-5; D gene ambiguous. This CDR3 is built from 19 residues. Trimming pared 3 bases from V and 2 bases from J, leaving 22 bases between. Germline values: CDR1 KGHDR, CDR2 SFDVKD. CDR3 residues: CATSDKTKSWRVGNQPQHF. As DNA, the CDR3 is TGTGCCACCAGTGATAAAACCAAATCGTGGAGGGTTGGCAATCAGCCCCAGCATTTT.

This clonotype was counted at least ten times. DNA for the CDR3: TGTGCCAGCAGCCAAGTATCCCTAGCGGGGATACTCACAGATACGCAGTATTTT. Protein: CASSQVSLAGILTDTQYF. The chain joins TRBV4-2 to TRBJ2-3, with 9 bases fitting TRBD2. CDR1 and CDR2 from the germline V gene are LGHNA and YNFKEQ. There are 18 residues in the CDR3. Trimming took 1 base from V and 2 from J; bases not matched to a gene: 10.

This chain's CDR3 is CASSQEILTVGETQYF. The CDR3 bases are TGTGCCAGCAGCCAAGAGATCTTGACAGTGGGCGAGACCCAGTACTTC. The rearrangement uses TRBV3-1 and TRBJ2-5, with D possibly matching TRBD1 (5 bases). The CDR3 is made up of 16 amino acids. Per the germline V gene, CDR1 is LGHDT and CDR2 is YNNKEL (reference sequence). The germline V and J ends were trimmed by 0 bases and 5 bases, with 16 bases remaining between them.

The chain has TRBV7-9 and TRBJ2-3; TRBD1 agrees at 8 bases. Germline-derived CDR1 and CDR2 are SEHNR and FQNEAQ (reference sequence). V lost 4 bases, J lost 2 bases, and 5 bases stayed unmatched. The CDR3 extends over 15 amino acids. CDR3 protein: CASSYLGQATDTQYF. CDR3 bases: TGTGCCAGCAGCTACTTGGGACAGGCCACAGATACGCAGTATTTT.